This T cell receptor (beta chain) was identified in a study of T cells after yellow fever vaccination. Across the study: For low cell numbers, libraries were made with SMART-Seq v4 Ultra Low Input.

This clonotype has at least ten counts. Its antigen is currently unknown. General observations from the study: Reappearing after the booster were most of the clones from primary vaccination (roughly 95% CD4, approximately 89% CD8).

V dropped 6 bases and J dropped 1 base, with 15 bases sitting between them. Germline assignment: CDR1 MNHNS and CDR2 SASEGT. There are 15 residues in the CDR3. MiXCR, applied by TCRdb to the 5' RACE reads, yields one record per CDR3 protein. Of 450,000 to 600,000 distinct CDR3 sequences listed, approximately 16% are singletons. This TCR was recovered from a man in his late teens or twenties who received the YFV17D yellow fever vaccine. The chain employs TRBV6-1 and TRBJ1-1; maybe TRBD1 (6 bases). Sequenced here: PBMCs, sampled more than 4 days after the first yellow fever vaccination. The CDR3 DNA reads as TGTGCCAGCAGCCGACAGGCGTCGGGGAACACTGAAGCTTTCTTT. Amino acid sequence: CASSRQASGNTEAFF.